This TCR beta chain was identified in a study of blood T cell repertoires in COVID-19. About the research overall: The United States, Italy and Spain were the sources of the acute and convalescent COVID-19 samples.

This CDR3 is built from 13 residues. Germline lookup yields CDR1 LGHNT and CDR2 FRNRAP. Trimming shortened V by 3 bases and J by 5 bases, and 8 bases separated the two germline ends. Authors' methods: Amplification of reference gene primers provided the estimated nucleated cell counts. Assay used: immunoSEQ multiplex PCR; TCRdb lists only in-frame clones, some missing. The V and J calls and clone size come from that table; D and trimming were worked out from the DNA. The sample lists roughly 140,000 clones, approximately 88% occurring once. The TCR sequence derives from a woman between 45 and 60 years old with acute or convalescent COVID-19. The chain carries TRBV12-5 and TRBJ1-5; the D is unclear. Sample: peripheral blood. The CDR3 is CASGLQSHQPQHF. Here the CDR3 DNA reads TGTGCTAGTGGTTTACAAAGTCATCAGCCCCAGCATTTT.